The next 8 T cell receptor beta chains were all read from a single sample in a study of spatial heterogeneity in lung cancer. Time point here: sample taken at primary tumor resection. TCRdb re-derived calls from the 5' RACE reads in MiXCR, one entry per CDR3 protein. This table has over 50,000 distinct CDR3 sequences, 6.3% appearing once. The specimen comprised PBMCs, sampled at surgery. These TCRs come from a female donor with early-stage non-small cell lung cancer.

At least ten counts were recorded for this clonotype. The genes are TRBV2 and TRBJ1-4; D call uncertain. Trimming stripped 0 bases from V and 13 bases from J, with 15 bases between. The CDR3 runs 14 residues. From germline, CDR1 is SNHLY and CDR2 FYNNEI. CDR3 bases: TGTGCCAGCAGTGAAGCGATGAAACAATTAGGACTGTTTTTT. Its translation is CASSEAMKQLGLFF.

This clonotype was seen a few times. The chain carries TRBV9 and TRBJ2-5; 9 bases are shared with TRBD1. The CDR3 runs to 16 residues. J gave up 4 bases and V 0 bases, and 7 bases lay outside the gene matches. Per the germline V gene, CDR1 is SGDLS and CDR2 is YYNGEE. The chain's CDR3 is CASSVEGRQGVETQYF. DNA for the CDR3: TGTGCCAGCAGCGTAGAGGGAAGACAGGGGGTAGAGACCCAGTACTTC.

The chain links TRBV19 to TRBJ2-3; no firm D call. The CDR3 length is 15 residues. Trimming left V 5 bases short and J 2 bases short, with 14 bases between. Germline values: CDR1 LNHDA, CDR2 SQIVND (reference sequence). The CDR3 spells CASSPFRVLTDTQYF. The CDR3 nucleotides are TGTGCCAGTAGTCCATTCCGGGTCCTCACAGATACGCAGTATTTT.

This clonotype appeared a few times. The V and J genes are TRBV28 and TRBJ2-3; 12 positions agree with TRBD2. The germline V gene has CDR1 MDHEN and CDR2 SYDVKM. CDR3 length: 16 amino acids. In DNA form, the CDR3 reads TGTGCTGCCACCCCGACTAGCGGGAGTCTCACAGATACGCAGTATTTT. Translating gives CAATPTSGSLTDTQYF.

This clonotype was recorded a few times. This chain links TRBV6-5 with TRBJ1-1, with a tentative D call TRBD1 (5 bases). Germline lookup yields CDR1 MNHEY and CDR2 SVGAGI. This CDR3 comprises 11 residues. V lost 10 bases to trimming and J lost 7 bases, with 13 bases between them. The CDR3: CAIYSGLEAFF. As DNA, the CDR3 is TGTGCCATCTATTCGGGACTTGAAGCTTTCTTT.

This CDR3 reads CASSLVGRDPQTNTEAFF. In nucleotides, the CDR3 is TGTGCCAGCAGCTTGGTCGGTCGGGATCCTCAAACGAACACTGAAGCTTTCTTT. The chain couples TRBV5-6 to TRBJ1-1; D gene ambiguous. The germline gives CDR1 SGHDT, CDR2 YYEEEE. The CDR3 has 18 residues. Deletions cut 0 bases from V and 1 base from J, with 19 bases between.

In this sample, this clonotype turned up many times. V is TRBV28 and J is TRBJ2-5; 9 nucleotides match TRBD1. The CDR3 length is 13 residues. CDR1 MDHEN and CDR2 SYDVKM come from the germline V gene. V lost 6 bases to trimming and J lost 7 bases; unmatched junction nucleotides: 6. Written as DNA, the CDR3 is TGTGCCAGCAGGCCGGGACAGGGTAGGACCCAGTACTTC. As protein: CASRPGQGRTQYF.

This clonotype was recorded many times. The chain is built from TRBV6-6 and TRBJ1-5; TRBD1 matches at 8 bases. The CDR3 contains 14 residues. Germline loops: CDR1 MNHNY, CDR2 SVGAGI (reference sequence). Trimming removed 7 bases from V and 7 bases from J; junction bases left unmatched: 9. The CDR3: CASKITGGEQPQHF. For the CDR3, the DNA is TGTGCCAGCAAAATTACAGGGGGTGAGCAGCCCCAGCATTTT.